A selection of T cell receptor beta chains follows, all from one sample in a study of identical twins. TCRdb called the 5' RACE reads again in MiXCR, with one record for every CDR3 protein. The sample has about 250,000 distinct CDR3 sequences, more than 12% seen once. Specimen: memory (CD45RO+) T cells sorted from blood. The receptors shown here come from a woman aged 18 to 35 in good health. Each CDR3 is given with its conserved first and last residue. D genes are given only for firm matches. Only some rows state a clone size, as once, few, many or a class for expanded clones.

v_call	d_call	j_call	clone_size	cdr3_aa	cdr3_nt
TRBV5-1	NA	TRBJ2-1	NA	CASSPRDLTYNEQFF	TGCGCCAGCAGCCCCCGGGACTTAACCTACAATGAGCAGTTCTTC
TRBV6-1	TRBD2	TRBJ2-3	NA	CASEPLGSGGYTDTQYF	TGTGCCAGCGAGCCGCTAGGTAGCGGGGGATACACAGATACGCAGTATTTT
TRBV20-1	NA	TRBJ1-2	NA	CSARAHNYGYTF	TGCAGTGCTAGAGCCCATAACTATGGCTACACCTTC
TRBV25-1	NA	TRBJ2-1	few	CASSEYKGHDEQFF	TGTGCCAGCAGTGAATATAAGGGGCATGATGAGCAGTTCTTC
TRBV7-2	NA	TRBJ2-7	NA	CASSWGPDYEQYF	TGTGCCAGCAGCTGGGGACCAGACTACGAGCAGTACTTC
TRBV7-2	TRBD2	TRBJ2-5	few	CASSPPGLAGRETQYF	TGTGCCAGCAGCCCCCCGGGACTAGCGGGAAGGGAGACCCAGTACTTC
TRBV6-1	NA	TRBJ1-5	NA	CASSTIGGSQPQHF	TGTGCCAGCAGTACGATAGGGGGTTCACAGCCCCAGCATTTT
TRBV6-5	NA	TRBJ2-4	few	CASSYSYLMGGIQYF	TGTGCCAGCAGTTACTCGTACCTCATGGGGGGCATTCAGTACTTC
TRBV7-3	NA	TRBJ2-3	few	CASSSLGTDTQYF	TGTGCCAGCAGCTCGTTAGGCACAGATACGCAGTATTTT
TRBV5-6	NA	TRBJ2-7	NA	CAMGPQGAYEQYF	TGTGCCATGGGCCCACAGGGTGCCTACGAGCAGTACTTC
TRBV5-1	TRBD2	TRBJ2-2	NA	CASSGDTSVTGELFF	TGCGCCAGCAGCGGAGATACTAGCGTCACCGGGGAGCTGTTTTTT
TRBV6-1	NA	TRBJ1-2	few	CASSIEANVNYGYTF	TGTGCCAGCAGCATAGAGGCGAACGTAAACTATGGCTACACCTTC
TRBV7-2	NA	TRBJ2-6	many	CASSFSSFGSGANVLTF	TGTGCCAGCAGCTTTTCGAGTTTTGGCTCTGGGGCCAACGTCCTGACTTTC
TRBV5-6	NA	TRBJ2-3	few	CASSSPPQGTDTQYF	TGTGCCAGCAGCTCCCCACCCCAAGGCACAGATACGCAGTATTTT
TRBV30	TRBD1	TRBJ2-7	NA	CAWTGGLHEQYF	TGTGCCTGGACAGGGGGTCTACACGAGCAGTACTTC
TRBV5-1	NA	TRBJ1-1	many	CASSISRQLKAFF	TGCGCCAGCAGCATTTCTCGACAGCTCAAAGCTTTCTTT
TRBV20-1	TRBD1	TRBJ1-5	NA	CSAAGDRNQPQHF	TGCAGTGCTGCCGGGGACAGGAATCAGCCCCAGCATTTT